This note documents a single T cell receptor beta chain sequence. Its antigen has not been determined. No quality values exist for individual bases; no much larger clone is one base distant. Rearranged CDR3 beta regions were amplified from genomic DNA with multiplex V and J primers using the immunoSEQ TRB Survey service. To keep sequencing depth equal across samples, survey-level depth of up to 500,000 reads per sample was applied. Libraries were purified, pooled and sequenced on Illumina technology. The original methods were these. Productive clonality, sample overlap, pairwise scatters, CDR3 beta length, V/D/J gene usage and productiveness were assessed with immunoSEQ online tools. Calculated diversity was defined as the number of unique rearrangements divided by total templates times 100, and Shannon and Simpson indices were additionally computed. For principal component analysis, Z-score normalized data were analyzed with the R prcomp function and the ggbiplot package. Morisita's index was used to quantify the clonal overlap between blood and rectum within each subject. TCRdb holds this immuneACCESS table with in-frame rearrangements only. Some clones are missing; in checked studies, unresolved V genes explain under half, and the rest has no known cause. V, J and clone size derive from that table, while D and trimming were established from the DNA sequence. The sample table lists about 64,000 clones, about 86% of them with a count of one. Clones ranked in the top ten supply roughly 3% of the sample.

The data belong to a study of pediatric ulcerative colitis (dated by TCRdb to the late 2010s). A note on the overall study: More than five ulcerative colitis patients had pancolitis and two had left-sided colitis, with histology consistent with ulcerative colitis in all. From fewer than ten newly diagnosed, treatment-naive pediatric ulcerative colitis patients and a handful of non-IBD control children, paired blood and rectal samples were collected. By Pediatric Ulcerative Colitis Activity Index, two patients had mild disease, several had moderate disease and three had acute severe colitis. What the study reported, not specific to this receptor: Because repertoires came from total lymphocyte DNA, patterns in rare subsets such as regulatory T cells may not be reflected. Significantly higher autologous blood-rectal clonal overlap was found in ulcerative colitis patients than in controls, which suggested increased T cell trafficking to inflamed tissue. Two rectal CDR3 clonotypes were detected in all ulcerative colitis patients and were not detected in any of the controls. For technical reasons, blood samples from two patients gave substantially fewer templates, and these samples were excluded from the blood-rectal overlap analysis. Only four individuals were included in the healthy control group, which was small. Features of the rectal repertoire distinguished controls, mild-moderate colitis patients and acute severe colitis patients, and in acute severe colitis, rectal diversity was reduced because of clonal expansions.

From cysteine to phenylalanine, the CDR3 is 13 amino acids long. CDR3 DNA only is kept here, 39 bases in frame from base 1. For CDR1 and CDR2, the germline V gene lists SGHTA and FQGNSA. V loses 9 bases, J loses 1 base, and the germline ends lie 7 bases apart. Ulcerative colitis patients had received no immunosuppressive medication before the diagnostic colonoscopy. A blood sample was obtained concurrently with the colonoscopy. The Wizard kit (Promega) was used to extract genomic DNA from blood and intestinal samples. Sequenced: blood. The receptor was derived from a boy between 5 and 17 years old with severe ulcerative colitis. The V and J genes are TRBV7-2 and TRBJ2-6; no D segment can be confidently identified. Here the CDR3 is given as CASCPSGANVLTF. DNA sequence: TGTGCCAGTTGCCCTTCTGGGGCCAACGTCCTGACTTTC.